This T cell receptor (beta chain) was recovered during a study of metastatic and nonmetastatic thyroid tumors. This CDR3 is 15 amino acids long. V lost 10 bases, J lost 3 bases, and 19 bases lay in between. Germline CDR1 is ENHRY and CDR2 is SYGVKD. This clone has more than one count but fewer than ten. TCRdb re-clonotyped the PCR reads via MiXCR. The sample records over 25,000 clones, about 4% being singletons. Ahead of thyroid surgery, no patient had received treatment of any kind. The TCR sequence derives from a female donor with papillary thyroid cancer or a benign thyroid nodule (not recorded which). Some clones in this sample may be carry-over from other donors' samples. V is TRBV10-3 and J is TRBJ1-5, with D hard to call. The specimen was blood. Written as DNA, the CDR3 is TGTGCCACACAACCGAAACATGGCCACAATCAGCCCCAGCATTTT. It translates to CATQPKHGHNQPQHF.